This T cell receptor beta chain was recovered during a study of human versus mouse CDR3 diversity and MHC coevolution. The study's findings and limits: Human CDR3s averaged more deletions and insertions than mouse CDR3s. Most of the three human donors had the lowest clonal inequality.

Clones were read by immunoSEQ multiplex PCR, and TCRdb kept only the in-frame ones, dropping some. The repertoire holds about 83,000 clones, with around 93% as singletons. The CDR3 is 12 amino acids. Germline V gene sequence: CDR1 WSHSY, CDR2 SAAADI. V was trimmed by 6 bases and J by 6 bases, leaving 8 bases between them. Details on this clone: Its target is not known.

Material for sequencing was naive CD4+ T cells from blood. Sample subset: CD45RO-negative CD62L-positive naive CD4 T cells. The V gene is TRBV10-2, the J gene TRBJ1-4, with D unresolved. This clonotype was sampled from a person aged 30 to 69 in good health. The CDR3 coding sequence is TGCGCCAGCAGGAGTAGTCATGAAAAACTGTTTTTT. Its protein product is CASRSSHEKLFF.